This is a list of T cell receptor beta chains from one sample in a study of T cell changes during pregnancy in multiple sclerosis. Sequenced by immunoSEQ multiplex PCR; TCRdb stores in-frame clones only, minus some. The table has 50,000 to 65,000 clones, 90% seen once. The sequences come from peripheral blood, collected in the first trimester of pregnancy. The receptors were gathered from a female donor in good health, enrolled as a control in a pregnancy study. The CDR3 runs from the conserved cysteine through the conserved F or W. The order of the fields is V gene, J gene, clone size, D gene, CDR3 DNA, CDR3 protein. D genes are given only for firm matches. The listing skips clone size in some rows; elsewhere it reads once, few, many or a size class.

>TRBV19|TRBJ2-5|-|-
TGTGCCAGTAGTTCCTCCCTGGCGCGGCAAGAGACCCAGTACTTC
CASSSSLARQETQYF
>TRBV5-1|TRBJ2-3|-|TRBD2
TGCGCCAGCAGCTTTCGGGGAAGCGGGGGGTCAGATACGCAGTATTTT
CASSFRGSGGSDTQYF
>TRBV5-6|TRBJ2-2|-|TRBD2
TGTGCCAGCAGTAAAGGACTAGTTCCCCTCGGGGAGCTGTTTTTT
CASSKGLVPLGELFF
>TRBV5-6|TRBJ2-5|-|-
TGTGCCAGCAGCTTGCCGGAAGAGACCCAGTACTTC
CASSLPEETQYF
>TRBV6-6|TRBJ2-3|-|-
TGTGCCAGCAAACCACTCGGGGATACGCAGTATTTT
CASKPLGDTQYF
>TRBV11-2|TRBJ1-4|-|-
TGTGCCAGCAGCTTTGCACGACAGGACGAAAAACTGTTTTTT
CASSFARQDEKLFF
>TRBV6-1|TRBJ1-3|once|-
TGTGCCAGCAGTGGGGGAGCGCGGAACACCATATATTTT
CASSGGARNTIYF
>TRBV18|TRBJ1-4|-|TRBD1
TGTGCCAGCTCACCCCTGCCCCCCGGGACAGGGGAAAGAGAAAAACTGTTTTTT
CASSPLPPGTGEREKLFF
>TRBV30|TRBJ1-1|-|-
TGTGCCTGGAGTGTTGGAGGCACTGAAGCTTTCTTT
CAWSVGGTEAFF
>TRBV12-5|TRBJ2-3|-|TRBD2
TGTGCTAGTGTCCTCGGGACTAGCGGATACACAGATACGCAGTATTTT
CASVLGTSGYTDTQYF
>TRBV9|TRBJ1-3|once|TRBD1
TGTGCCAGCAATAAAGGGACAGGGAGAAACACCATATATTTT
CASNKGTGRNTIYF
>TRBV6-1|TRBJ2-7|-|-
TGTGCCAGCAGCGGAGGCTCTTACGAGCAGTACTTC
CASSGGSYEQYF
>TRBV2|TRBJ1-5|-|-
TGTGCCAGCAGTGAGACAGCGGGTCCCCAGCATTTT
CASSETAGPQHF
>TRBV6-5|TRBJ2-7|-|TRBD1
TGTGCCAGCAGTTACTACAGGACAGGGATCGAGCAGTACTTC
CASSYYRTGIEQYF
>TRBV11-2|TRBJ2-3|few|TRBD1
TGTGCCAGCAGCCCAGGGACAGGGCTGGACACAGATACGCAGTATTTT
CASSPGTGLDTDTQYF
>TRBV7-9|TRBJ1-1|-|-
TGTGCCAGCACCTATTGGTTGGGGGGGACGACGAACACTGAAGCTTTCTTT
CASTYWLGGTTNTEAFF
>TRBV7-2|TRBJ2-2|-|-
TGTGCCAGCAGCTTGGGTCTAGCCCACTTGAGCGGGGAGCTGTTTTTT
CASSLGLAHLSGELFF